This T cell receptor (beta chain) was obtained from a study of T-cell memory formation after mild COVID-19. One entry per CDR3 protein, called by TCRdb with MiXCR from the 5' RACE reads. Of around 110,000 distinct CDR3 sequences in the sample, around 12% were seen once. Study observations and caveats: Clones that shrank (day 15 to 85) were balanced CD4/CD8, whereas later expanders leaned CD4+.

This CDR3 is 14 amino acids long. Germline-derived CDR1 and CDR2 are DFQATT and SNEGSKA (reference sequence). With 6 bases clipped from V and 6 bases from J, the junction kept 12 bases outside the gene matches. This clonotype was detected a few times. The antigen remains unidentified. Sequenced material: PBMCs or a T cell subset sorted from them (not recorded which). The rearrangement links TRBV20-1 to TRBJ2-5; 8 bases line up with TRBD2. This sequence was found in an adult woman who had mild COVID-19 (a few samples of this study predate the infection). Cell type and time point are not known. The CDR3 DNA reads as TGCAGTGCGACTCCGGGACTAGGAGAGAAGACCCAGTACTTC. It specifies CSATPGLGEKTQYF.